This T cell receptor (beta chain) emerged from a study of Ad26.COV2.S vaccination and SARS-CoV-2 variants. This clone was detected once. V shed 3 bases and J 1 base; nucleotides not matched to a gene: 14. The CDR3 has 18 residues. Germline-derived CDR1 and CDR2 are LNHDA and SQIVND (reference sequence). Treatment in this sample: around 19 received Ad26.COV2.S at low or high dose, single or two shots; about 5 received placebo; per-sample allocation not given. Samples analyzed were those drawn on day 63 after the first vaccine or placebo injection. This Boston cohort included adults aged 18-55 years. An Ad26 vector carrying the Wuhan-strain SARS-CoV-2 spike served as the vaccine. This table comes from immunoSEQ multiplex PCR, and its TCRdb copy is limited to in-frame clones, with some not included. The repertoire holds under 600,000 clones, with 80% to 90% as singletons.

This clonotype was obtained from a person between 18 and 59 years old who received the Ad26.COV2.S COVID-19 vaccine or a placebo. The chain recombines TRBV19 with TRBJ1-1, with 7 positions matching TRBD1. The sample here was peripheral blood, taken in a trial of Ad26.COV2.S vaccine versus placebo. CDR3 in amino acids: CASSIWPPYRGENTEAFF. In DNA, the CDR3 is TGTGCCAGTAGTATTTGGCCGCCTTACAGGGGAGAGAACACTGAAGCTTTCTTT.